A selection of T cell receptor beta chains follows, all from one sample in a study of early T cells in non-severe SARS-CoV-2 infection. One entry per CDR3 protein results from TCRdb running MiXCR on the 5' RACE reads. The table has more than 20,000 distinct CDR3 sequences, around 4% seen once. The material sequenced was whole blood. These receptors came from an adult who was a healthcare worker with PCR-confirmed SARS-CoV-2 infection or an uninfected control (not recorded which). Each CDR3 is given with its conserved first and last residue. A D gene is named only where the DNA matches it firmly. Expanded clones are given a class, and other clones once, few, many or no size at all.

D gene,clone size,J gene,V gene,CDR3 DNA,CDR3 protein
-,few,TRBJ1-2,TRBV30,TGTGCCTGGGCTGTGGCAGGCGGGGGCTATGGCTACACCTTC,CAWAVAGGGYGYTF
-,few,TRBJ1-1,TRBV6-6,TGTGCCAGCAGTTACGATGGGACGAGCACTGAAGCTTTCTTT,CASSYDGTSTEAFF
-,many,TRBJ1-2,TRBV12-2,TGTGCAAGTCGCCCCAGGCCGGGCACCATTACTAACTATGGCTACACCTTC,CASRPRPGTITNYGYTF
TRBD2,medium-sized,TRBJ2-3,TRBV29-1,TGCAGCGGGGGGACTAGCGGGGGCCGCACAGATACGCAGTATTTT,CSGGTSGGRTDTQYF
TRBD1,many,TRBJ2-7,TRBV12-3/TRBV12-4,TGTGCCAGCAGCCTGGGACAGGTGTCAACCTACGAGCAGTACTTC,CASSLGQVSTYEQYF
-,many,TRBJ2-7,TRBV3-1,TGTGCCAGCAGCCAAGGGAGGCTCGAGCAGTACTTC,CASSQGRLEQYF
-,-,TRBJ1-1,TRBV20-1,TGCAGTGCTAGATATAGGGCCGATTTAACTTTCTTT,CSARYRADLTFF
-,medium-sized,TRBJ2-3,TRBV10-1,TGCGCCAGCAGTGATGTAGCAGGCACAGATACGCAGTATTTT,CASSDVAGTDTQYF
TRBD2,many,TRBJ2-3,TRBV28,TGTGCCAGCAGTTTTAGCGGGGGAGGCACAGATACGCAGTATTTT,CASSFSGGGTDTQYF
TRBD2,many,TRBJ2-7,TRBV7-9,TGTGCCAGCAGCAACAATCCGACTAGCGGGGGTTACGAGCAGTACTTC,CASSNNPTSGGYEQYF
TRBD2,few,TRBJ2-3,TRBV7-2,TGTGCCAGCAGCACGGGACTAGCGGGGGCCCCTACGCAGTATTTT,CASSTGLAGAPTQYF
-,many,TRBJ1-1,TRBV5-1,TGCGCCAGCAGCTTGCAACAGGTGAACACTGAAGCTTTCTTT,CASSLQQVNTEAFF
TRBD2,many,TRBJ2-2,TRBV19,TGTGCCAGTAGCCCCGAAGTGGTAGCGGGGACCACCGGGGAGCTGTTTTTT,CASSPEVVAGTTGELFF
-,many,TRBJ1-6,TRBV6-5,TGTGCCAGCAGTTTTTCAGGGGAAAATTCACCCCTCCACTTT,CASSFSGENSPLHF
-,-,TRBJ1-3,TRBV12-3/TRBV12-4,TGTGCCAGCAGTTCACGAAGGGGGTCTGGAAACACCATATATTTT,CASSSRRGSGNTIYF
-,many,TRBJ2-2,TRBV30,TGTGCCTGGAGTCTGGGCGGTATCGGCGCCGGGGAGCTGTTTTTT,CAWSLGGIGAGELFF
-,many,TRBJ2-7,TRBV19,TGTGCCAGTAGTCCCCCAGCGACAGACTACTCCTACGAGCAGTACTTC,CASSPPATDYSYEQYF
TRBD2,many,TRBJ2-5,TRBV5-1,TGCGCCAGCAGCATACCGGGACTAGCCCTCGGCCAAGAGACCCAGTACTTC,CASSIPGLALGQETQYF
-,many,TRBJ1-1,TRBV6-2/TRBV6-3,TGTGCCAGCAGTTATTGGGACGGCCGAATGAACACTGAAGTTTTCTTT,CASSYWDGRMNTEVFF
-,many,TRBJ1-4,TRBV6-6,TGTGCCAGCACCATCGGACAAACGAATAATGAAAAACTGTTTTTT,CASTIGQTNNEKLFF
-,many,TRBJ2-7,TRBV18,TGTGCCAGCTCACCCGAAGGCTACGAGCAGTACTTC,CASSPEGYEQYF
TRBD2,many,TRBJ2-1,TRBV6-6,TGTGCCAGCAGTTACTCGACACTAGCGGGGGCTACCTACAATGAGCAGTTCTTC,CASSYSTLAGATYNEQFF
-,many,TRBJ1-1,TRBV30,TGTGCCTGGAGTGGGCCGGACACTGAAGCTTTCTTT,CAWSGPDTEAFF
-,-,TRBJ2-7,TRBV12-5,TGTGCTAGTGGTTTGGTACTCGGCGCTTCGAGCTCCTACGAGCAGTACTTC,CASGLVLGASSSYEQYF
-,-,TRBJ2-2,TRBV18,TGTGCCAGCTCACCCTTCACCCTAGGACACCAGGGGAACACCGGGGAGCTGTTTTTT,CASSPFTLGHQGNTGELFF
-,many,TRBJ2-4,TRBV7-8,TGTGCCAGCAGCTTAGCCTCGTCCCTAGCCAAAAACATTCAGTACTTC,CASSLASSLAKNIQYF
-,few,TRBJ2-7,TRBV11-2,TGTGCCAGCACGGTGAGCTACGAGCAGTACTTC,CASTVSYEQYF
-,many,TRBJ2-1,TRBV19,TGTGCCAGTAGTATAGATACTAGCCCAGACAATGAGCAGTTCTTC,CASSIDTSPDNEQFF
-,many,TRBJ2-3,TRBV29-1,TGCAGCGCCTTCAAGTCTAGCACAGATACGCAGTATTTT,CSAFKSSTDTQYF
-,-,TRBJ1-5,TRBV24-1,TGTGCCACCCATGGGGGGCAGCCCCAGCATTTT,CATHGGQPQHF
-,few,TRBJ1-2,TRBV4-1,TGCGCCAGCAGCCAACCCTCACAGGGAGTGTCTGGCTACACCTTC,CASSQPSQGVSGYTF
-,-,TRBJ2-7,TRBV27,TGTGCCACCTTAGGGCCATCCTACGAGCAGTACTTC,CATLGPSYEQYF
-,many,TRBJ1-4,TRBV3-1,TGTGCCAGCAGCCGGGACCCAAGGAGGATGGAAAAACTGTTTTTT,CASSRDPRRMEKLFF
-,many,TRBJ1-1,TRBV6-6,TGTGCCAGCAGTTATGGGGGTTGGGACACTGAAGCTTTCTTT,CASSYGGWDTEAFF
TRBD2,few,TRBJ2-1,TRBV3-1,TGTGCCAGCAGCCAATCGCCTAATGGACCTAGCGGGGTTATGAATGAGCAGTTCTTC,CASSQSPNGPSGVMNEQFF
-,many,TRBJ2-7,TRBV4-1,TGCGCCAGCAGCCAAGAAGGGGCTCCCTACGAGCAGTACTTC,CASSQEGAPYEQYF
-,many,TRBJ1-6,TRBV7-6,TGTGCCAGCAGCTTAGATCGGGCAGGCCTGAGCTCCTATAATTCACCCCTCCACTTT,CASSLDRAGLSSYNSPLHF
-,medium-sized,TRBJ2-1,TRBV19,TGTGCCAGTAGTATGGGGAATGAGCAGTTCTTC,CASSMGNEQFF
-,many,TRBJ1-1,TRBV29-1,TGCAGCGTAAGGAGAGACAGATCCACTGAAGCTTTCTTT,CSVRRDRSTEAFF
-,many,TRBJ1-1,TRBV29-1,TGCAGCGGAGGGGGTGACACTGAAGCTTTCTTT,CSGGGDTEAFF
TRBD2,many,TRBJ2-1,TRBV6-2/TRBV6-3,TGTGCCAGCATCCCCCAGCGGGGGGTGTACAATGAGCAGTTCTTC,CASIPQRGVYNEQFF
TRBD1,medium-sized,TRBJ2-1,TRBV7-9,TGTGCCAGCAGCTTAGTGGGACAGCACAATGAGCAGTTCTTC,CASSLVGQHNEQFF
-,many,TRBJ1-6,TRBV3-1,TGTGCCAGCAAAGAGCGCAGCCAGGCCCGTAATTCACCCCTCCACTTT,CASKERSQARNSPLHF
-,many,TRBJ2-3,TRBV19,TGTGCCAGTAGTCCGCGTGGCCCGGTCGGGCACGCAGATACGCAGTATTTT,CASSPRGPVGHADTQYF
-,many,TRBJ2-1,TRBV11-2,TGTGCCAGCAGCGCAAGTCTTGGCCTCAGCTCCTACAATGAGCAGTTCTTC,CASSASLGLSSYNEQFF
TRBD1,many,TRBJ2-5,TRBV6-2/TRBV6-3,TGTGCCAGCAGAAGAGGGACAGGCGAAGAGACCCAGTACTTC,CASRRGTGEETQYF
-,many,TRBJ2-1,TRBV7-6,TGTGCCAGCAGCTTAGGGGCAGGGAGGATGAGGTCAGATGAGCAGTTCTTC,CASSLGAGRMRSDEQFF
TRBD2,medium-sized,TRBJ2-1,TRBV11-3,TGTGCCAGCAGCGCCACGACTAGCGGGGGGGCCCATGAGCAGTTCTTC,CASSATTSGGAHEQFF
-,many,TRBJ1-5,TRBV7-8,TGTGCCAGCAGCTCCAACAATCAGCCCCAGCATTTT,CASSSNNQPQHF
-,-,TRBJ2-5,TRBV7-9,TGTGCCAGCAGCTTAGAGAGTTGGGGGACCCAGTACTTC,CASSLESWGTQYF
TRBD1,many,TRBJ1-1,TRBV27,TGTGCCAGCAGTTTACGACAGGGGGCATGGACGGAAGCTTTCTTT,CASSLRQGAWTEAFF
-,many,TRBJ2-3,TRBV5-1,TGCGCCAGCAGCTTGGCGGATTACTTAGATACGCAGTATTTT,CASSLADYLDTQYF
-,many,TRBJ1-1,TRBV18,TGTGCCAGCTCACCACTCGGGGGCGAGTTGAACACTGAAGCTTTCTTT,CASSPLGGELNTEAFF
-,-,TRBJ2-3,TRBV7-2,TGTGCCAGCAGCCCCCGACCCCTTGGCCCGGGGTATTTT,CASSPRPLGPGYF
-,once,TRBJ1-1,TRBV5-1,TGCGCCAGCAGCTTGCTCCGGCAGGACGCTGAAGCTTTCTTT,CASSLLRQDAEAFF